This T cell receptor (beta chain) was captured in a study of T cell repertoires in cytomegalovirus infection. Background on the study: Recently identified HLA-C-restricted CMV epitopes were used, and well-studied HLA-B-restricted CMV epitopes were used as well. Indicated by public TCR beta signatures were CMV infection and matching HLA type.

The CDR3 is made up of 14 amino acids. Germline CDR1 and CDR2: SGHVT and SQSDAQ. The junction had 4 bases not matched to a gene; V was cut back by 4 bases and J by 4 bases. TCRdb re-called the reads through MiXCR, storing one row per CDR3 protein. The sample lists about 220,000 distinct CDR3 sequences; 35% to 45% were seen once. This clonotype was seen a handful of times. What it binds is unknown. This chain joins TRBV7-4 and TRBJ2-7; 10 bases are shared with TRBD1. The clonotype originates from a human donor in good health (CMV status not recorded). Some clones in this sample may be carry-over from other donors' samples. Sequencing was performed on CD8+ T cells from cultured PBMCs, taken from culture after CMV antigen stimulation. As DNA, the CDR3 is TGTGCCAGCAGCTCGGGACAGGGGAAATACGAGCAGTACTTC. Encoded protein: CASSSGQGKYEQYF.